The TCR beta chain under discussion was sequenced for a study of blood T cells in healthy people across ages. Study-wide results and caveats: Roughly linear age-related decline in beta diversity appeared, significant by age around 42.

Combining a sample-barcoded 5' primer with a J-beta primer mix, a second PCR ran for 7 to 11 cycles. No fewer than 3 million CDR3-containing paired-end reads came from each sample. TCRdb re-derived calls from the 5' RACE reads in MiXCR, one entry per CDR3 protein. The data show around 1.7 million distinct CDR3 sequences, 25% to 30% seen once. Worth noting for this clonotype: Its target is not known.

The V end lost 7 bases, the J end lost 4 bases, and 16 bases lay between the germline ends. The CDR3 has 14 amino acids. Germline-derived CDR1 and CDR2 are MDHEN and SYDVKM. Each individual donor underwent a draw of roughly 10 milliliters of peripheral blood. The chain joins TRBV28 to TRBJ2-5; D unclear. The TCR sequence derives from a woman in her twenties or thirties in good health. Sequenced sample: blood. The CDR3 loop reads CASTLSASGETQYF. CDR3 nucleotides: TGTGCCAGCACCCTTTCGGCGTCGGGAGAGACCCAGTACTTC.